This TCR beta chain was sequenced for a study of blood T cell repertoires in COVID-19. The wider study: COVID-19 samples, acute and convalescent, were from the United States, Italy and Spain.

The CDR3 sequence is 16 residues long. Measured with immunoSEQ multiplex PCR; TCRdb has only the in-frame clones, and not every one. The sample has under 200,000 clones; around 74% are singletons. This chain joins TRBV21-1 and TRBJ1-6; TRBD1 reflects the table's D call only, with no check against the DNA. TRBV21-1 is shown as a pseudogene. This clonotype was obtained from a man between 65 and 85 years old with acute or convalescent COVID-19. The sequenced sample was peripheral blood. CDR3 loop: CASRSGAGARNSPLHF. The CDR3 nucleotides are TGTGCCAGCAGGTCAGGGGCAGGGGCTCGGAATTCACCCCTCCACTTT.